This T cell receptor beta chain emerged from a study of blood T cell repertoires in COVID-19. About the research overall: T cells, B-cell-depleted T cells, or PBMCs provided the cDNA or gDNA that served as material.

CDR1 is SGHNT, CDR2 YENEEA, per germline. The V gene lost 3 bases and the J gene lost 3 bases, with 10 bases spanning the gap. The CDR3 has 14 residues. TCRdb's table, derived via immunoSEQ multiplex PCR, lists solely in-frame clones and lacks some. The repertoire has fewer than 250,000 clones, almost 85% of them found once; the top ten carry 4%. The TCR originated in a man aged 45-65 years with acute or convalescent COVID-19. The gene calls are TRBV11-3 and TRBJ2-3; perhaps TRBD2 as D (5 bases). Sequences were obtained from peripheral blood. The CDR3 loop is CASSFTGRTDTQYF. The CDR3 DNA follows: TGTGCCAGCAGCTTCACGGGAAGGACAGATACGCAGTATTTT. The full variable domain, its missing parts supplied by reference TRBV11-3 and TRBJ2-3, is EAGVVQSPRYKIIEKKQPVAFWCNPISGHNTLYWYLQNLGQGPELLIRYENEEAVDDSQLPKDRFSAERLKGVDSTLKIQPAELGDSAVYLCASSFTGRTDTQYFGPGTRLTVL.